This section outlines one T cell receptor (beta chain) sequence together with its context. Its antigen is unknown. The record originates from a study of T cell responses to AZD1222 COVID-19 vaccine. Study summary: Pooled samples include second doses given at about 4 or 12 weeks.

Study-level findings and limits: Spike-specific TCRs gained breadth and depth after people received two AZD1222 doses. Regions left unmutated in variants are reportedly the target of nearly half of spike-specific TCRs. In a largely white British group with more females than males, clonal diversity was possibly underestimated.

Assay used: immunoSEQ multiplex PCR; TCRdb lists only in-frame clones, some missing. This table has roughly 120,000 clones, 88% appearing once. V was trimmed by 5 bases and J by 6 bases, leaving 14 bases between them. The CDR3 is 13 amino acids. Per germline, CDR1 SGHDT and CDR2 YYEEEE. The chain carries TRBV5-6 and TRBJ1-1; weak D call: TRBD1 (6 bases). The source of this sequence is an adult in good health. Sequenced material: peripheral blood, taken on day 0 of AZD1222 vaccination. CDR3: CASRLTGKAEAFF. In DNA, the CDR3 is TGTGCCAGCAGGCTCACAGGGAAGGCTGAAGCTTTCTTT.